This T cell receptor (beta chain) was recorded in a study of OX40 agonist ivuxolimab in advanced cancers. Study information: Intravenous ivuxolimab at 0.01 to 10 mg/kg was given to patients every 2 weeks. Study conclusions and caveats: Fewer expanded clones were found on average in CD4+ than in CD8+ T cells.

Points on this clone: Antigen unknown.

The repertoire was sequenced with immunoSEQ multiplex PCR; TCRdb's copy has only in-frame clones and lacks some. The sample includes 20,000 or so clones, 84% of them seen just once. This sample comprised CD4+ or CD8+ T cells sorted from blood, obtained in a trial of the OX40 agonist ivuxolimab. This clonotype was obtained from an adult with an advanced solid tumor such as melanoma, head and neck, liver or kidney cancer.

CDR3 sequence (DNA): TGTGCCAGCAGGCCTCTTCGGAGGGAGCAGTACTTC. This encodes CASRPLRREQYF. This chain uses TRBV28 with TRBJ2-7, with D maybe TRBD2 (5 bases). Looked up from germline, CDR1 is MDHEN and CDR2 is SYDVKM. The CDR3 spans 12 residues. Trimming took 6 bases from V and 7 from J, leaving 13 bases between them.